What follows is one T cell receptor (beta chain) and its context. The antigen is undetermined. The data were taken from a study of Ad26.COV2.S vaccination and SARS-CoV-2 variants. Regarding treatment: some 20 received Ad26.COV2.S at low or high dose, single or two shots; 5 received placebo; per-sample allocation not given. It was on day 63 after the first vaccine or placebo injection that samples were taken. The vaccine delivered Wuhan-strain SARS-CoV-2 spike through an Ad26 vector. Libraries were prepared by immunoSEQ multiplex PCR; TCRdb keeps only in-frame clonotypes and omits some of them. The sample holds hundreds of thousands of clones; roughly 86% are singletons and the top ten take around 3%. Study-level results: It is possible that the TCR breadth and depth analyses underestimated the total T cell responses. Once vaccination had occurred, spike-specific CD8+ and CD4+ T cell responses reportedly showed substantial breadth. Comparability of non-spike TCR breadth was observed across vaccine and placebo recipients.

Trimming at V came to 0 bases and at J to 2 bases, leaving 4 bases not matched to a gene. The CDR3 is 15 residues long. Germline values: CDR1 MNHEY, CDR2 SVGAGI. The source was peripheral blood, collected in a trial of Ad26.COV2.S vaccine versus placebo. The rearrangement joins TRBV6-5 to TRBJ2-7; 7 bases fit TRBD2. The source is a person between 18 and 65 years old who received the Ad26.COV2.S COVID-19 vaccine or a placebo. CDR3 in DNA: TGTGCCAGCAGTTACTCAGGAAGCGGGGCCTACGAGCAGTACTTC. Its protein product is CASSYSGSGAYEQYF.